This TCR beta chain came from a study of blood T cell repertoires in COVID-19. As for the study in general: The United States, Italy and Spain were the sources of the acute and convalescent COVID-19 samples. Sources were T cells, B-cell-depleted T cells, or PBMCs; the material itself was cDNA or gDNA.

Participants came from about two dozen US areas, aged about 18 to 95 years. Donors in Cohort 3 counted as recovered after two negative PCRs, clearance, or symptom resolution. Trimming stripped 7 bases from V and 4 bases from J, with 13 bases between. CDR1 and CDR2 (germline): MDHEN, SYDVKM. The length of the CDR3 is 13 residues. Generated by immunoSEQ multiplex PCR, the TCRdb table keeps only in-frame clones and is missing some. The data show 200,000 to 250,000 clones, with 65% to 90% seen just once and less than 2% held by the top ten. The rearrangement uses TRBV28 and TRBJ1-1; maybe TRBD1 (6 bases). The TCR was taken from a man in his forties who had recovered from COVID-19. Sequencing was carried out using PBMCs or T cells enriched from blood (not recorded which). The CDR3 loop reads CASTLQGPTEAFF. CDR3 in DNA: TGTGCCAGCACCCTACAGGGACCCACTGAAGCTTTCTTT.